These T cell receptor beta chains were read from a single sample in a study of response to subunit inactivated influenza vaccine. A single record per CDR3 protein comes from TCRdb applying MiXCR to the RT-PCR reads. This table holds about 540,000 distinct CDR3 sequences, approximately 14% found once. This material consisted of PBMCs from blood, taken 12 days after vaccination. These receptors were collected from a man in his fifties who received an inactivated influenza vaccine. The CDR3 runs from the conserved cysteine through the conserved F or W. D genes are given only for firm matches.

v_gene | d_gene | CDR3aa
TRBV20-1 | NA | CSASQGGRYNEQFF
TRBV3-1 | NA | CASSLLWYEQYF
TRBV7-2 | TRBD2 | CASSLVWGGNHNEQFF
TRBV7-8 | NA | CASSDLRPVDQPQHF
TRBV5-1 | TRBD1 | CASSWGQGYETQYF
TRBV18 | NA | CASSPPAFQETQYF
TRBV24-1 | NA | CATSDLVAGKDTQYF
TRBV14 | TRBD2 | CASSHPFRTSGGPSLRGANVLTF
TRBV12-3/TRBV12-4 | NA | CASSLRDVRNQPQHF
TRBV7-9 | TRBD2 | CASSLLAGAHEQYF
TRBV11-2 | NA | CASSLVQAPLLQGSPLHF
TRBV4-1 | NA | CASSQDHRAEETQYF
TRBV18 | TRBD1 | CASSPNHNTDRGTETQYF
TRBV5-6 | NA | CASSGTRLGFEQYF
TRBV20-1 | TRBD2 | CSARDIEGTSGINEQFF
TRBV5-4 | NA | CASSPTGSPNVLTF